This TCR beta chain came from a study of OX40 agonist ivuxolimab in advanced cancers. The wider study: Patients in dose escalation had liver, melanoma, kidney or head and neck cancers.

Of note for this clone: No antigen is known for it.

The junction had 16 bases not matched to a gene; V was cut back by 7 bases and J by 7 bases. The CDR3 is 15 residues long. Germline V lookup: CDR1 MDHEN, CDR2 SYDVKM. Produced via immunoSEQ multiplex PCR; TCRdb's table is partial and in-frame only. In the table there are 60,000 to 70,000 clones, around nine tenths of which are singletons. Baseline was the first blood sampling point, followed by cycle 4 day 1 and cycle 7 day 1. General study results and limits: Among T cells, CD8+ cells averaged more expanded clones than CD4+ cells.

The specimen comprised CD4+ or CD8+ T cells sorted from blood, sampled in a trial of the OX40 agonist ivuxolimab. The sequence was obtained from an adult with an advanced solid tumor such as melanoma, head and neck, liver or kidney cancer. The V gene is TRBV28, the J gene TRBJ2-7; 7 positions agree with TRBD2. The DNA of the CDR3 is TGTGCCAGCATGGGGGTGACGGGAGGCAAATGGGAGCAGTACTTC. This gives the protein CASMGVTGGKWEQYF. The complete variable domain, with remaining parts taken from reference TRBV28 and TRBJ2-7, reads DVKVTQSSRYLVKRTGEKVFLECVQDMDHENMFWYRQDPGLGLRLIYFSYDVKMKEKGDIPEGYSVSREKKERFSLILESASTNQTSMYLCASMGVTGGKWEQYFGPGTRLTVT.